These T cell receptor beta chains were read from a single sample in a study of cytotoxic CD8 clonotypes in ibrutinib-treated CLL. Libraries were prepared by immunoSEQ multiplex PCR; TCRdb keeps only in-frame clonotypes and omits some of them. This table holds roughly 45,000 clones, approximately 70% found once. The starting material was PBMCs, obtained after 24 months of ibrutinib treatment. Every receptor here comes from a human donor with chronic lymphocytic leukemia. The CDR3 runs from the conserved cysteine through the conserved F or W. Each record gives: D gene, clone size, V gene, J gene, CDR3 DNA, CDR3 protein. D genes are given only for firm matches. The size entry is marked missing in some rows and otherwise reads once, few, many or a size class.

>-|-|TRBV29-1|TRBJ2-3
TGCAGCGTTGAACCGACAGGAGCAGATACGCAGTATTTT
CSVEPTGADTQYF
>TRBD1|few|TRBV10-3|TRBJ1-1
TGTGCCATCAGTCCGGGACAGGGGGGTTTGCCTGAAGCTTTCTTT
CAISPGQGGLPEAFF
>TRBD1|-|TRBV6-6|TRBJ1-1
TGTGCCAGCAGTTACTCGACAGGGGAAGAAGCTTTCTTT
CASSYSTGEEAFF
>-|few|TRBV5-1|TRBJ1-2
TGCGCCAGCGGCAGGGGAAACTATGGCTACACCTTC
CASGRGNYGYTF
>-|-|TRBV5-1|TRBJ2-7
TGCGCCAGCAGCTTGGGAATTTTGGACGAGCAGTACTTC
CASSLGILDEQYF
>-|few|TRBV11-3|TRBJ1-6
TGTGCCAGCAGCCAATCATTAAATTCACCCCTCCACTTT
CASSQSLNSPLHF
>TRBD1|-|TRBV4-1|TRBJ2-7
TGCGCCAGTAGCCAAGCTCTTCTTAGGACAGGGTTCGCCTACGAGCAGTACTTC
CASSQALLRTGFAYEQYF
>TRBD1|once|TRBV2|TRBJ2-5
TGTGCCAGCAGTGACGACAGGGGGTTTGAGACCCAGTACTTC
CASSDDRGFETQYF
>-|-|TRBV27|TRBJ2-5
TGTGCCAGCAGTCAATCCGGGACTCTGGGGACCCAGTACTTC
CASSQSGTLGTQYF
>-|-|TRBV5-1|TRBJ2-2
TGCGCCAGCAGCAATGCCGGGACGAACACCGGGGAGCTGTTTTTT
CASSNAGTNTGELFF
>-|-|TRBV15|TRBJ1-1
TGTGCCACCAGCCGTATCCCCGTTAACACTGAAGCTTTCTTT
CATSRIPVNTEAFF
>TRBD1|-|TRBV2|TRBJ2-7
TGTGCCAGCAGTGCGGGGACAGGGTTTTACGAGCAGTACTTC
CASSAGTGFYEQYF
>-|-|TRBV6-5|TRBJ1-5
TGTGCCAGCAGCAGCGTGGGAGTCTACAATCAGCCCCAGCATTTT
CASSSVGVYNQPQHF
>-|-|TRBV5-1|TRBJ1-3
TGCGCCAGCAGCTCTACGGGGGCAGGAAACACCATATATTTT
CASSSTGAGNTIYF
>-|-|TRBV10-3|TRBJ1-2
TGTGCCATCAGTGACAGCTATGGCTACACCTTC
CAISDSYGYTF
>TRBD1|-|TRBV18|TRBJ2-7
TGTGCCAGCTCACCAATGGGACAGGGGGCAATGGAGCAGTACTTC
CASSPMGQGAMEQYF
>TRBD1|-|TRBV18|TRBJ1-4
TGTGCCAGCTCACCACTCCGGGACAGGGTTAATGAAAAACTGTTTTTT
CASSPLRDRVNEKLFF
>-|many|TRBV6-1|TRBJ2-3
TGTGCCAGCAGTGAATTCCCGTATTTT
CASSEFPYF
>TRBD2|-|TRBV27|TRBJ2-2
TGTGCCAGCAGTTTTTACGGGACTAGATATAACACCGGGGAGCTGTTTTTT
CASSFYGTRYNTGELFF
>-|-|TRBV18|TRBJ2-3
TGTGCCAGCTCACATCAAACAGGGTTTGGCACAGATACGCAGTATTTT
CASSHQTGFGTDTQYF
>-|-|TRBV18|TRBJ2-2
TGTGCCAGCTCACCCCCGATTCCCGGGGAGCTGTTTTTT
CASSPPIPGELFF
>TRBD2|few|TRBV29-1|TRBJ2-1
TGCAGCGGGGTCGCCGGGACTAGCGGATACAATGAGCAGTTCTTC
CSGVAGTSGYNEQFF
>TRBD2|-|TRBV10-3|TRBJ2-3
TGTGCCACCGCAAGCGGGGTTGGTGATACGCAGTATTTT
CATASGVGDTQYF
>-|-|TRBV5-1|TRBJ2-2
TGCGCCAGCACCATAGGGGAGGCCGGGGAGCTGTTTTTT
CASTIGEAGELFF
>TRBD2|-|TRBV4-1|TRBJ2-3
TGCGCCAGCAGCCAGAGGTTGGTCCTAGCGGCTAGCACAGATACGCAGTATTTT
CASSQRLVLAASTDTQYF
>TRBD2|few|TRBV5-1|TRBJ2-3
TGCGCCAGCAGCCCTGGGGGGGTGGCGACAGATACGCAGTATTTT
CASSPGGVATDTQYF
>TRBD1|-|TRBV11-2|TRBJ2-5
TGTGCCAGCAGTTTAGGACAGGGGGCGAGAGAGACCCAGTACTTC
CASSLGQGARETQYF
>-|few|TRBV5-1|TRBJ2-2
TGCGCCAGCAGCAGAAGTCCCGCGAACACCGGGGAGCTGTTTTTT
CASSRSPANTGELFF
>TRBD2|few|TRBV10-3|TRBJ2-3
TGTGCCATCGGCGGGGGGTCCCCCACAGATACGCAGTATTTT
CAIGGGSPTDTQYF
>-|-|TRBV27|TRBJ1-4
TGTGCCAGCAGTCCCCGGCTGGGGACTAATGAAAAACTGTTTTTT
CASSPRLGTNEKLFF